This entry lists 7 T cell receptor beta chains sequenced from one sample in a study of identical twins. In TCRdb, the 5' RACE reads were re-called with MiXCR into one record per CDR3 protein. The table has about 200,000 distinct CDR3 sequences, around 10% seen once. Sequencing used memory (CD45RO+) T cells sorted from blood. All receptors come from a woman aged 18-30 years in good health.

The chain combines TRBV11-2 with TRBJ2-2; weak D call: TRBD2 (6 bases). Looked up from germline, CDR1 is SGHAT and CDR2 is FQNNGV. The CDR3 sequence is 17 residues long. Trimming cost V 5 bases and J 4 bases, with 20 bases left between them. Written as DNA, the CDR3 is TGTGCCAGCAGCAGGCAGAGGTTGCGGGAATTCACCGGGGAGCTGTTTTTT. Translating gives CASSRQRLREFTGELFF.

Here the CDR3 reads CSARDLTAIQETQYF. CDR3 nucleotide sequence: TGCAGTGCTAGAGATCTCACGGCTATCCAAGAGACCCAGTACTTC. The rearrangement uses TRBV20-1 and TRBJ2-5, with unresolved D. This CDR3 spans 15 amino acids. V lost 0 bases and J 1 base, leaving 12 bases between the germline ends. Germline V gene lookup returns CDR1 DFQATT and CDR2 SNEGSKA (reference sequence).

The chain has TRBV20-1 and TRBJ2-1; TRBD2 matches at 12 bases. V shed 1 base, J shed 5 bases, and the junction held 12 bases outside the gene matches. Germline V gives CDR1 DFQATT, CDR2 SNEGSKA (reference sequence). The CDR3 is 18 amino acids. The CDR3 coding sequence is TGCAGTGCTAGAGTTCCCCACAGACTAGCGGGAGCTCACAATGAGCAGTTCTTC. This sequence encodes CSARVPHRLAGAHNEQFF.

The CDR3 nucleotides are TGTGCCAGCAGACCCCAAGGACTAGCGGTCAGAGATACGCAGTATTTT. Protein sequence: CASRPQGLAVRDTQYF. The J gene is TRBJ2-3, the V gene TRBV7-2; TRBD2 aligns across 10 bases. CDR1 is SGHTA, CDR2 FQGNSA, per germline. CDR3 length equals 16 residues. Trimming at V came to 6 bases and at J to 5 bases, leaving 11 bases not matched to a gene.

This clonotype turned up a few times. The chain joins TRBV5-5 to TRBJ2-5; no clear D gene. The CDR3 loop spans 15 amino acids. The V gene's germline CDR1 is SGHKS and CDR2 YYEKEE (reference sequence). With 1 base removed from V and 0 bases from J, the gap between germline ends came to 10 bases. Here the CDR3 DNA reads TGTGCCAGCAGCTTGCACTACCGGAACCAAGAGACCCAGTACTTC. This translates into CASSLHYRNQETQYF.

This clonotype has a handful of counts. The V and J genes are TRBV20-1 and TRBJ2-7, with D perhaps matching TRBD1 (6 bases). Germline V gene lookup returns CDR1 DFQATT and CDR2 SNEGSKA (reference sequence). This CDR3 has 12 residues. The V end lost 5 bases, the J end lost 4 bases, and 12 bases lay between the germline ends. CDR3 residues: CSAPGQTYEQYF. The CDR3 bases are TGCAGTGCTCCTGGACAGACTTACGAGCAGTACTTC.

This clonotype came up a few times. The chain joins TRBV6-4 to TRBJ2-3; D uncertain. The CDR3 contains 14 residues. Per germline, CDR1 MRHNA and CDR2 SNTAGT. Trimming removed 3 bases from V and 2 bases from J, with 9 bases in between. In DNA, the CDR3 is TGTGCCAGCAGTGATAAGGGCACCACAGATACGCAGTATTTT. Its protein is CASSDKGTTDTQYF.